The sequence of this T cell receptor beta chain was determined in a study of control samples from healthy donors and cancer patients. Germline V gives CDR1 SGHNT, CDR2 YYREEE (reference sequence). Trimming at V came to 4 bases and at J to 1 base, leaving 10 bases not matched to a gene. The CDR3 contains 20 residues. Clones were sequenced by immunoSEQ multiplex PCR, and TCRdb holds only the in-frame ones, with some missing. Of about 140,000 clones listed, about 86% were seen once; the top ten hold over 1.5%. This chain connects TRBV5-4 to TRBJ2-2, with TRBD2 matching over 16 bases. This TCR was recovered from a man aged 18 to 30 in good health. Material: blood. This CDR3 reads CASSRGLAGGNPRNTGELFF. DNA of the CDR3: TGTGCCAGCAGCCGGGGACTAGCGGGGGGGAATCCGCGGAACACCGGGGAGCTGTTTTTT. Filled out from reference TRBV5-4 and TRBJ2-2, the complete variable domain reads ETGVTQSPTHLIKTRGQQVTLRCSSQSGHNTVSWYQQALGQGPQFIFQYYREEENGRGNFPPRFSGLQFPNYSSELNVNALELDDSALYLCASSRGLAGGNPRNTGELFFGEGSRLTVL.